Presented here are 31 T cell receptor beta chains from one specimen sequenced in a study of T cells in Graves' hyperthyroidism and ophthalmopathy. Amplification of TCR beta CDR3 regions used RNA as the template. Researchers ran a first-round RT-PCR on the TCR CDR3 using the HTBI primer set. One entry per CDR3 protein, called by TCRdb with MiXCR from the multiplex PCR reads. Of hundreds of thousands of distinct CDR3 sequences detected, roughly 14% appear once; the ten largest clones hold around 12%. The sample taken for sequencing was blood. These TCRs come from a woman between 50 and 59 years old with Graves' ophthalmopathy.

This clonotype was observed many times. This sequence joins TRBV30 and TRBJ1-5; D is unresolved. V was shortened by 2 bases and J by 5 bases, with 10 bases between the two germline ends. From germline, CDR1 is GTSNPN and CDR2 SVGIG (reference sequence). This CDR3 region has 13 residues. The CDR3 region has the DNA TGTGCCTGGAGTAAGCAGGATCATCAGCCCCAGCATTTT. Amino acids: CAWSKQDHQPQHF.

This clonotype was counted at least ten times. The chain links TRBV28 to TRBJ2-1; 13 bases are shared with TRBD2. V lost 7 bases to trimming and J lost 8 bases; unmatched junction nucleotides: 11. The CDR3 spans 16 residues. The germline CDR1 and CDR2 sequences are MDHEN and SYDVKM. CDR3 DNA sequence: TGTGCCAGCATCCCCTGGACTAGCGGGAGTTGGGATGAGCAGTTCTTC. Translating it yields CASIPWTSGSWDEQFF.

Only a few counts were recorded for this clonotype. The rearrangement joins TRBV5-6 to TRBJ1-4; TRBD1 matches 8 bases. Germline assignment: CDR1 SGHDT and CDR2 YYEEEE. The CDR3 sequence is 17 residues long. With V trimmed by 0 bases and J by 0 bases, 4 bases remained unmatched. Here the CDR3 reads CASSLVTGETTNEKLFF. The DNA for the CDR3 is TGTGCCAGCAGCTTGGTGACAGGGGAAACAACTAATGAAAAACTGTTTTTT.

The table lists this clonotype with a few counts. V gene TRBV9 combines with J gene TRBJ2-3; D not resolved. Germline-derived CDR1 and CDR2 are SGDLS and YYNGEE. CDR3 length equals 15 residues. V was clipped by 0 bases and J by 0 bases, with 8 bases between them. CDR3 bases: TGTGCCAGCAGCGTAGAAGCGACTAGCACAGATACGCAGTATTTT. This codes for CASSVEATSTDTQYF.

This chain's CDR3 is CASSQDGSGRRYF. The CDR3 bases are TGCGCCAGCAGCCAAGATGGGTCGGGGAGGAGGTACTTC. The chain joins TRBV4-3 to TRBJ2-4; D may be TRBD2 (6 bases). This CDR3 region has 13 residues. The germline CDR1 and CDR2 sequences are LGHNA and YSLEER. The germline V and J ends were trimmed by 0 bases and 15 bases, with 15 bases remaining between them.

This clonotype was picked up many times. The rearrangement joins TRBV10-3 to TRBJ2-3; perhaps TRBD1 as D (5 bases). This CDR3 has 16 residues. CDR1 and CDR2 from the germline V gene are ENHRY and SYGVKD. Trimming stripped 2 bases from V and 2 bases from J, with 14 bases between. The CDR3 region is CAISEGWGPPTDTQYF. The CDR3 DNA sequence: TGTGCCATCAGTGAGGGGTGGGGCCCACCCACAGATACGCAGTATTTT.

This clonotype was seen many times. CDR3 sequence (DNA): TGTGCCACCAGAACCCAGACCGGGGAGGACTGCGAGCAGTACTTC. This gives the protein CATRTQTGEDCEQYF. This chain joins TRBV24-1 and TRBJ2-7; possible D gene TRBD2, 6 bases. This CDR3 has 15 amino acids. Trimming shortened V by 7 bases and J by 6 bases, and 21 bases separated the two germline ends. Germline V gene lookup returns CDR1 KGHDR and CDR2 SFDVKD.

This clonotype has ten or more counts. The J gene is TRBJ2-7, the V gene TRBV6-1; TRBD2 aligns across 13 bases. Germline CDR1 and CDR2: MNHNS and SASEGT. The ends lost 6 bases at V and 3 bases at J; junction bases unmatched: 5. The CDR3 is 15 amino acids. CDR3 amino acids: CASRAGLAGVYEQYF. In nucleotides, the CDR3 is TGTGCCAGCAGGGCAGGACTAGCGGGAGTCTACGAGCAGTACTTC.

The chain carries TRBV6-5 and TRBJ2-3; 7 positions agree with TRBD2. J gave up 6 bases and V 4 bases, and 7 bases lay outside the gene matches. The CDR3 runs to 14 residues. The germline V gene has CDR1 MNHEY and CDR2 SVGAGI. CDR3 protein: CASSLAGEGDTQYF. DNA for the CDR3: TGTGCCAGCAGTTTGGCGGGAGAGGGCGATACGCAGTATTTT.

The table lists this clonotype with many counts. The V call is TRBV27, the J call TRBJ2-3; no clear D gene. Germline loops: CDR1 MNHEY, CDR2 SMNVEV (reference sequence). There are 14 residues in the CDR3. The V and J ends lost 2 bases and 2 bases respectively, with 8 bases between them. In nucleotides, the CDR3 is TGTGCCAGCAGTTTACGGGCTACCACAGATACGCAGTATTTT. This translates into CASSLRATTDTQYF.

This clonotype was counted at least ten times. CDR3 residues: CASSPLRRPNTGELFF. The CDR3 DNA sequence: TGTGCCAGCAGCCCTCTGAGGCGTCCGAACACCGGGGAGCTGTTTTTT. The chain links TRBV11-2 to TRBJ2-2; D is unresolved. Germline CDR1 reads SGHAT; CDR2 reads FQNNGV. The CDR3 spans 16 residues. V lost 5 bases to trimming and J lost 0 bases, with 13 bases between them.

The chain uses TRBV20-1 and TRBJ2-1; 7 positions agree with TRBD2. With 0 bases clipped from V and 4 bases from J, the junction kept 6 bases outside the gene matches. Germline CDR1 is DFQATT and CDR2 is SNEGSKA (reference sequence). The CDR3 covers 15 residues. The CDR3 DNA follows: TGCAGTGCTAGAGATCCTAGCGGTCCATACAATGAGCAGTTCTTC. Translation: CSARDPSGPYNEQFF.

This clonotype has at least ten counts. V and J are TRBV30 and TRBJ2-1, with 16 bases lining up with TRBD2. V dropped 0 bases and J dropped 4; count of bases not matched to a gene: 6. CDR3 size: 18 residues. Per germline, CDR1 GTSNPN and CDR2 SVGIG (reference sequence). The CDR3 sequence: CAWSVGGLAGGQYNEQFF. CDR3 sequence (DNA): TGTGCCTGGAGTGTAGGGGGACTAGCGGGAGGGCAATACAATGAGCAGTTCTTC.

The rearrangement links TRBV3-1 to TRBJ2-7; 12 positions agree with TRBD2. This CDR3 region has 17 residues. V was pared by 4 bases and J by 3 bases, with 10 bases of the junction left unmatched. Germline CDR1 reads LGHDT; CDR2 reads YNNKEL (reference sequence). The CDR3 reads CASSRHSSGRAFYEQYF. The CDR3 nucleotides read TGTGCCAGCAGCCGACACTCTAGCGGGAGGGCCTTCTACGAGCAGTACTTC.

This clonotype has a count of ten or more. The rearrangement uses TRBV28 and TRBJ2-2; D not resolved. Trimming stripped 2 bases from V and 4 bases from J, with 8 bases between. The CDR3 totals 14 residues. Per the germline V gene, CDR1 is MDHEN and CDR2 is SYDVKM. The CDR3 sequence is CASSLGSGTGELFF. CDR3 bases: TGTGCCAGCAGTTTAGGGTCTGGCACCGGGGAGCTGTTTTTT.

This clonotype was observed a handful of times. V usage is TRBV28 and J usage is TRBJ2-5; 7 bases match TRBD2. The CDR3 contains 13 residues. From germline, CDR1 is MDHEN and CDR2 SYDVKM. V was clipped by 6 bases and J by 3 bases; unmatched bases: 4. This CDR3 reads CASRLAVEETQYF. The CDR3 nucleotides read TGTGCCAGCAGGCTAGCGGTTGAAGAGACCCAGTACTTC. Based on the CDR3 plus reference TRBV28 and TRBJ2-5, the full variable domain is DVKVTQSSRYLVKRTGEKVFLECVQDMDHENMFWYRQDPGLGLRLIYFSYDVKMKEKGDIPEGYSVSREKKERFSLILESASTNQTSMYLCASRLAVEETQYFGPGTRLLVL.

This clonotype was recorded at least ten times. The gene calls are TRBV2 and TRBJ2-1, with 12 positions matching TRBD2. CDR1 and CDR2 from the germline V gene are SNHLY and FYNNEI. The CDR3 has 15 residues. The junction had 8 bases not matched to a gene; V was cut back by 7 bases and J by 7 bases. The CDR3 coding sequence is TGTGCCAGCATCGCAGGACTAGCGGGATTAAATGAGCAGTTCTTC. Translated, it gives CASIAGLAGLNEQFF.

The chain has TRBV6-5 and TRBJ1-4, with TRBD1 matching over 9 bases. The CDR3 is made up of 15 amino acids. CDR1 and CDR2 from the germline V gene are MNHEY and SVGAGI. V lost 2 bases and J lost 8; bases outside the gene matches: 6. Written as DNA, the CDR3 is TGTGCCAGCAGTTACCGGGACAGGGATGGCGAAAAACTGTTTTTT. Protein product: CASSYRDRDGEKLFF.

Ten or more counts support this clonotype. The chain uses TRBV5-5 and TRBJ2-7, with 10 bases matching TRBD1. V gave up 1 base and J gave up 5 bases; unmatched junction bases: 15. The germline CDR1 and CDR2 sequences are SGHKS and YYEKEE (reference sequence). CDR3 length: 18 amino acids. CDR3 coding DNA: TGTGCCAGCAGCTTGTTTGGGGAATCGTGGGACAGGGGACACGAGCAGTACTTC. This gives the protein CASSLFGESWDRGHEQYF.

This clonotype was seen ten or more times. J is TRBJ2-5 and V is TRBV18; D gene uncertain. The CDR3 totals 15 residues. CDR1 is KGHSH, CDR2 LQKENI, per germline. V lost 10 bases and J 2 bases, leaving 20 bases between the germline ends. The CDR3 loop reads CATPLRNTTQETQYF. CDR3 bases: TGTGCCACCCCCCTCCGAAACACTACTCAAGAGACCCAGTACTTC.

This clonotype was observed many times. The chain carries TRBV7-9 and TRBJ2-3; D gene unclear. Germline loops: CDR1 SEHNR, CDR2 FQNEAQ (reference sequence). The V end was cut by 3 bases, the J end by 6 bases, with 16 bases between. The CDR3 has 15 amino acids. The CDR3 DNA sequence: TGTGCCAGCAGCTTCTCGTTCCCCGGGTTGGATACGCAGTATTTT. Translating gives CASSFSFPGLDTQYF. The whole variable domain, remainder taken from reference TRBV7-9 and TRBJ2-3, is DTGVSQNPRHKITKRGQNVTFRCDPISEHNRLYWYRQTLGQGPEFLTYFQNEAQLEKSRLLSDRFSAERPKGSFSTLEIQRTEQGDSAMYLCASSFSFPGLDTQYFGPGTRLTVL.

This clonotype has just a few counts. This chain connects TRBV6-1 to TRBJ2-2, with D hard to call. Germline V CDR1 and CDR2: MNHNS, SASEGT. Trimming removed 4 bases from V and 1 base from J, with 7 bases in between. The CDR3 loop spans 14 amino acids. CDR3 residues: CASSGHQNTGELFF. Written as DNA, the CDR3 is TGTGCCAGCAGTGGGCACCAGAACACCGGGGAGCTGTTTTTT.

This CDR3 reads CAVSGGSGAYNEQFF. CDR3 DNA sequence: TGTGCCGTCTCAGGGGGTAGCGGCGCCTACAATGAGCAGTTCTTC. The gene calls are TRBV27 and TRBJ2-1, with a possible D match to TRBD1 (7 bases). Trimming pared 11 bases from V and 2 bases from J, leaving 19 bases between. CDR3 length: 15 residues. Germline-derived CDR1 and CDR2 are MNHEY and SMNVEV (reference sequence).

A few counts support this clonotype. V and J are TRBV28 and TRBJ1-5; no clear D gene. This CDR3 has 13 residues. Germline V gene sequence: CDR1 MDHEN, CDR2 SYDVKM. V lost 6 bases and J 6 bases, leaving 12 bases between the germline ends. The CDR3, as DNA: TGTGCCAGCAGGTCCCCGAGAGGTCAGCCCCAGCATTTT. Protein sequence: CASRSPRGQPQHF.

Many counts were recorded for this clonotype. V usage is TRBV20-1 and J usage is TRBJ2-1; 10 nucleotides align to TRBD2. With V trimmed by 0 bases and J by 7 bases, 6 bases remained unmatched. CDR1 and CDR2 (germline): DFQATT, SNEGSKA (reference sequence). The CDR3 is 15 residues long. The CDR3 DNA reads as TGCAGTGCTAGAGACCCTAGCGGGAGAGAGAATGAGCAGTTCTTC. It encodes CSARDPSGRENEQFF.

This clonotype was counted many times. J is TRBJ2-7 and V is TRBV5-1, with 8 bases that match TRBD2. This CDR3 is 15 amino acids long. V gave up 0 bases and J gave up 4 bases; unmatched junction bases: 6. Germline V CDR1 and CDR2: SGHRS, YFSETQ. In DNA, the CDR3 is TGCGCCAGCAGCTTGGGTAAGGCGGGAGGTTACGAGCAGTACTTC. It codes for CASSLGKAGGYEQYF.

The chain joins TRBV4-3 to TRBJ1-5; perhaps TRBD1 as D (6 bases). The length of the CDR3 is 17 residues. The ends were cut back, 0 bases at V and 2 bases at J, with 14 bases in the middle. Germline CDR1 is LGHNA and CDR2 is YSLEER. The DNA of the CDR3 is TGCGCCAGCAGCCAAGACCAGGGGCCGCGGCGCAATCAGCCCCAGCATTTT. It translates to CASSQDQGPRRNQPQHF.

This clonotype was observed a few times. Possible read error: a much larger clone is one base away. The CDR3, as DNA: TGTGCCAGCGGCCGGGACGGCTCCTACGAGCAGTACTTC. This encodes CASGRDGSYEQYF. The chain recombines TRBV7-9 with TRBJ2-7; D possibly matches TRBD1 or TRBD2 (5 bases each). The CDR3 contains 13 residues. Per the germline V gene, CDR1 is SEHNR and CDR2 is FQNEAQ (reference sequence). Trimming removed 8 bases at V and 0 bases at J, with 11 bases between.

This clonotype was found a few times. This chain connects TRBV5-1 to TRBJ2-1, with 7 bases fitting TRBD2. CDR3 length: 15 amino acids. Germline V lookup: CDR1 SGHRS, CDR2 YFSETQ. V was clipped by 0 bases and J by 4 bases; unmatched bases: 4. Here the CDR3 reads CASSLGGGWYNEQFF. As DNA, the CDR3 is TGCGCCAGCAGCTTGGGGGGGGGGTGGTACAATGAGCAGTTCTTC.

This clonotype was found many times. V gene TRBV5-6 combines with J gene TRBJ2-7, with 8 bases matching TRBD1. The CDR3 sequence is 14 residues long. From germline, CDR1 is SGHDT and CDR2 YYEEEE. With V trimmed by 1 base and J by 5 bases, 5 bases remained unmatched. CDR3 sequence (DNA): TGTGCCAGCAGCTTGTCAGGACAGGGTCACGAGCAGTACTTC. Translated: CASSLSGQGHEQYF.

This chain joins TRBV30 and TRBJ1-5; D remains ambiguous. Germline CDR1 reads GTSNPN; CDR2 reads SVGIG (reference sequence). The length of the CDR3 is 15 residues. The germline V and J ends were trimmed by 2 bases and 0 bases, with 11 bases remaining between them. CDR3 sequence: CAWSLGDLSNQPQHF. The CDR3 DNA reads as TGTGCCTGGAGTTTGGGAGACCTTAGCAATCAGCCCCAGCATTTT.